These 22 T cell receptor beta chains originate from one sample sequenced in a study of T cell changes during pregnancy in multiple sclerosis. Assay: immunoSEQ multiplex PCR; the TCRdb copy retains only in-frame clones and omits some. The table shows some 77,000 clones, with more than 80% occurring only once. Specimen: CD4+ T cells from peripheral blood mononuclear cells, collected before pregnancy. The receptors were sampled from a female donor with multiple sclerosis, enrolled in a pregnancy study.

The J gene is TRBJ2-3, the V gene TRBV15; TRBD1 might be the D (6 bases). The CDR3 loop spans 17 amino acids. Germline CDR1 is LNHNV and CDR2 is YYDKDF (reference sequence). V lost 2 bases and J 2 bases, leaving 17 bases between the germline ends. The CDR3 loop reads CATSRIPGGGLTDTQYF. The CDR3, as DNA: TGTGCCACCAGCAGAATTCCTGGGGGCGGGCTCACAGATACGCAGTATTTT.

The rearrangement joins TRBV6-1 to TRBJ1-2, with D uncertain. CDR3 length equals 13 residues. CDR1 is MNHNS, CDR2 SASEGT, per germline. The germline V and J ends were trimmed by 2 bases and 8 bases, with 12 bases remaining between them. The chain's CDR3 is CASSERRIAGYTF. The DNA for the CDR3 is TGTGCCAGCAGTGAAAGGAGGATTGCGGGCTACACCTTC.

This sequence joins TRBV9 and TRBJ2-7, with D perhaps TRBD2 (6 bases). This CDR3 comprises 16 residues. CDR1 and CDR2 from the germline V gene are SGDLS and YYNGEE. The V end was cut by 0 bases, the J end by 3 bases, with 16 bases between. The DNA for the CDR3 is TGTGCCAGCAGCGTAGAAGGCGGGGCCGCTCTCTACGAGCAGTACTTC. It specifies CASSVEGGAALYEQYF.

The gene calls are TRBV18 and TRBJ1-3, with TRBD1 as a possible D gene (5 bases). V was shortened by 6 bases and J by 0 bases, with 12 bases between the two germline ends. The CDR3 has 15 residues. Germline lookup yields CDR1 KGHSH and CDR2 LQKENI. The CDR3 region is CASSSDSHSGNTIYF. The CDR3 nucleotides are TGTGCCAGCTCGTCCGACAGTCACTCTGGAAACACCATATATTTT.

This chain links TRBV5-1 with TRBJ2-1; 10 positions match TRBD2. The CDR3 covers 16 residues. The V gene end was trimmed by 0 bases and the J gene end by 5 bases; junction bases not matched to a gene: 5. Germline V gene sequence: CDR1 SGHRS, CDR2 YFSETQ. This CDR3 is CASSLAQLAGHNEQFF. The CDR3 nucleotides read TGCGCCAGCAGCTTGGCCCAACTAGCGGGACACAATGAGCAGTTCTTC.

This chain joins TRBV7-3 and TRBJ2-5; D is perhaps TRBD1 (5 bases). This CDR3 spans 15 amino acids. Trimming removed 5 bases from V and 5 bases from J, with 18 bases in between. The germline CDR1 and CDR2 sequences are SGHTA and FQGTGA. The CDR3 region is CASSENPGPGETQYF. For the CDR3, the DNA is TGTGCCAGCAGCGAAAACCCGGGCCCAGGGGAGACCCAGTACTTC.

This sequence joins TRBV7-2 and TRBJ2-7, with 11 bases fitting TRBD1. This CDR3 comprises 14 residues. Germline trimming cut 5 bases from V and 5 bases from J; bases unmatched to any gene: 5. Per germline, CDR1 SGHTA and CDR2 FQGNSA. The CDR3 region is CASSARTGGNEQYF. CDR3 in DNA: TGTGCCAGCAGCGCCAGGACAGGGGGCAACGAGCAGTACTTC.

The V call is TRBV19, the J call TRBJ1-5, with 8 bases that match TRBD1. This CDR3 has 15 amino acids. The germline gives CDR1 LNHDA, CDR2 SQIVND (reference sequence). The trim removed 7 bases at V and 4 bases at J, leaving 9 bases unmatched. CDR3 region: CASTPDRGRNQPQHF. CDR3 DNA: TGTGCCAGTACCCCAGACAGGGGACGGAATCAGCCCCAGCATTTT.

The sample holds one count of this clone. The chain uses TRBV19 and TRBJ2-3, with D possibly matching TRBD2 (6 bases). The CDR3 contains 14 residues. The germline V gene encodes CDR1 LNHDA and CDR2 SQIVND (reference sequence). Trimming left V 2 bases short and J 3 bases short, with 9 bases between. The CDR3 region has the DNA TGTGCCAGTAGTATAATGGGGGGTACAGATACGCAGTATTTT. Protein: CASSIMGGTDTQYF.

V usage is TRBV14 and J usage is TRBJ1-1; D is possibly TRBD1 (5 bases). CDR3 length: 15 amino acids. Trimming pared 4 bases from V and 4 bases from J, leaving 16 bases between. Germline V CDR1 and CDR2: SGHDN, FVKESK. CDR3 bases: TGTGCCAGCAGCCCAAGGTCAGGGAGGGTCACTGAAGCTTTCTTT. As protein: CASSPRSGRVTEAFF.

The chain combines TRBV9 with TRBJ2-2; the match to TRBD1 covers 8 bases. The CDR3 covers 15 residues. V shed 4 bases, J shed 6 bases, and the junction held 8 bases outside the gene matches. Germline V gives CDR1 SGDLS, CDR2 YYNGEE. The CDR3 sequence is CASSRGRGLSGELFF. The CDR3 DNA reads as TGTGCCAGCAGCCGGGGCAGGGGGCTGTCCGGGGAGCTGTTTTTT.

This CDR3 is CASSLGDRGNSPLHF. CDR3 nucleotide sequence: TGTGCCAGCAGTTTGGGAGACAGGGGGAATTCACCCCTCCACTTT. The chain is built from TRBV27 and TRBJ1-6; 9 positions match TRBD1. Unmatched junction bases numbered 4, after V lost 3 bases and J lost 7 bases. Per germline, CDR1 MNHEY and CDR2 SMNVEV (reference sequence). The CDR3 has 15 residues.

J is TRBJ2-2 and V is TRBV19; 13 bases line up with TRBD2. The length of the CDR3 is 18 residues. Germline-derived CDR1 and CDR2 are LNHDA and SQIVND (reference sequence). The ends lost 6 bases at V and 5 bases at J; junction bases unmatched: 12. This CDR3 is CASSTTGLAGVRTGELFF. In nucleotides, the CDR3 is TGTGCCAGTAGCACGACAGGACTAGCGGGAGTAAGGACCGGGGAGCTGTTTTTT. The whole variable domain, filled in from reference TRBV19 and TRBJ2-2, reads DGGITQSPKYLFRKEGQNVTLSCEQNLNHDAMYWYRQDPGQGLRLIYYSQIVNDFQKGDIAEGYSVSREKKESFPLTVTSAQKNPTAFYLCASSTTGLAGVRTGELFFGEGSRLTVL.

The chain employs TRBV7-6 and TRBJ1-1; 9 nucleotides match TRBD1. The CDR3 extends over 15 amino acids. V lost 3 bases and J lost 4; bases outside the gene matches: 6. CDR1 is SGHVS and CDR2 is FNYEAQ in the germline V gene. This CDR3 is CASSFGTGSGTEAFF. The CDR3 DNA follows: TGTGCCAGCAGCTTTGGGACAGGGTCCGGCACTGAAGCTTTCTTT.

The CDR3 region is CASRTTGTNYGYTF. The DNA of the CDR3 is TGTGCCAGCAGGACGACAGGGACCAACTATGGCTACACCTTC. The chain carries TRBV5-4 and TRBJ1-2, with 7 positions matching TRBD1. V lost 5 bases to trimming and J lost 2 bases; unmatched junction nucleotides: 6. Germline V gives CDR1 SGHNT, CDR2 YYREEE (reference sequence). The CDR3 has 14 residues.

This chain uses TRBV6-1 with TRBJ1-4, with TRBD1 matching over 7 bases. Germline CDR1 reads MNHNS; CDR2 reads SASEGT. This CDR3 has 14 residues. Trimming at V came to 6 bases and at J to 8 bases, leaving 9 bases not matched to a gene. The CDR3 DNA reads TGTGCCAGCAGCCCCGGGACAGCGGAAGAAAAACTGTTTTTT. This gives the protein CASSPGTAEEKLFF.

The chain combines TRBV2 with TRBJ1-1; weak D call: TRBD1 (5 bases). V lost 2 bases and J 1 base, leaving 11 bases between the germline ends. From germline, CDR1 is SNHLY and CDR2 FYNNEI. The CDR3 spans 15 residues. This chain's CDR3 is CASSERYGGNTEAFF. CDR3 in DNA: TGTGCCAGCAGTGAAAGGTACGGGGGGAACACTGAAGCTTTCTTT.

This clone was seen a single time. The genes are TRBV6-1 and TRBJ2-7; 11 bases align to TRBD2. V trimming: 2 bases; J trimming: 2 bases; junction bases outside the gene matches: 5. This CDR3 has 16 residues. CDR1 is MNHNS and CDR2 is SASEGT in the germline V gene. The chain's CDR3 is CASSESLAGGPYEQYF. DNA for the CDR3: TGTGCCAGCAGTGAAAGTCTAGCGGGGGGTCCCTACGAGCAGTACTTC.

In DNA form, the CDR3 reads TGTGCCAGCAGCGTACAGCAGGGTAACACTGAAGCTTTCTTT. Protein sequence: CASSVQQGNTEAFF. V usage is TRBV9 and J usage is TRBJ1-1, with D perhaps matching TRBD1 (5 bases). The length of the CDR3 is 14 residues. CDR1 SGDLS and CDR2 YYNGEE come from the germline V gene. V was clipped by 1 base and J by 2 bases, with 9 bases between them.

The chain recombines TRBV5-4 with TRBJ2-5; TRBD1 agrees at 7 bases. The CDR3 has 14 amino acids. Trimming took 4 bases from V and 3 from J; bases not matched to a gene: 6. Germline V lookup: CDR1 SGHNT, CDR2 YYREEE (reference sequence). The CDR3: CASSHTDREETQYF. In DNA form, the CDR3 reads TGTGCCAGCAGCCATACTGACAGGGAAGAGACCCAGTACTTC.

The J gene is TRBJ1-6, the V gene TRBV6-5; D gene ambiguous. Trimming left V 5 bases short and J 8 bases short, with 13 bases between. The CDR3 runs 14 residues. Looked up from germline, CDR1 is MNHEY and CDR2 is SVGAGI. Here the CDR3 reads CASSQKTSYSPLHF. The CDR3 nucleotides are TGTGCCAGCAGTCAGAAGACATCTTATTCACCCCTCCACTTT.

V and J are TRBV27 and TRBJ2-1; the match to TRBD1 covers 7 bases. V trimming: 5 bases; J trimming: 0 bases; junction bases outside the gene matches: 4. This CDR3 is built from 15 residues. Germline V gene lookup returns CDR1 MNHEY and CDR2 SMNVEV (reference sequence). The CDR3 bases are TGTGCCAGCAGTGGGGGACAGAGCTCCTACAATGAGCAGTTCTTC. It is translated as CASSGGQSSYNEQFF.